This entry lists 10 T cell receptor beta chains sequenced from one sample in a study of blood T cell repertoires in COVID-19. TCRdb's table, derived via immunoSEQ multiplex PCR, lists solely in-frame clones and lacks some. The sample yields about 240,000 clones, approximately 83% seen once. Sequencing input: peripheral blood. Every receptor here comes from a man aged 30 to 45 who had recovered from COVID-19.

This chain connects TRBV19 to TRBJ2-7, with D possibly TRBD1 on 5 matching bases. Per the germline V gene, CDR1 is LNHDA and CDR2 is SQIVND (reference sequence). The length of the CDR3 is 12 residues. The V end lost 5 bases, the J end lost 6 bases, and 11 bases lay between the germline ends. The CDR3 reads CASSPQGGEQYF. In nucleotides, the CDR3 is TGTGCCAGTAGTCCCCAGGGCGGCGAGCAGTACTTC. The entire variable domain, with the rest obtained from reference TRBV19 and TRBJ2-7, is as follows: DGGITQSPKYLFRKEGQNVTLSCEQNLNHDAMYWYRQDPGQGLRLIYYSQIVNDFQKGDIAEGYSVSREKKESFPLTVTSAQKNPTAFYLCASSPQGGEQYFGPGTRLTVT.

This chain uses TRBV5-8 with TRBJ2-6; D might be TRBD2 (6 bases). The V gene lost 0 bases and the J gene lost 0 bases, with 10 bases spanning the gap. The germline gives CDR1 SGHTS, CDR2 YDEGEE. This CDR3 comprises 17 residues. The CDR3 spells CASSLGGVLSGANVLTF. The CDR3 region has the DNA TGTGCCAGCAGCTTGGGCGGGGTCCTCTCTGGGGCCAACGTCCTGACTTTC. Complete variable domain (other parts from reference TRBV5-8 and TRBJ2-6): EAGVTQSPTHLIKTRGQQATLRCSPISGHTSVYWYQQALGLGLQFLLWYDEGEERNRGNFPPRFSGRQFPNYSSELNVNALELEDSALYLCASSLGGVLSGANVLTFGAGSRLTVL.

This clone has more than one count but fewer than ten. The chain joins TRBV2 to TRBJ2-4, with 7 bases lining up with TRBD1. This CDR3 is 16 amino acids long. The junction had 9 bases not matched to a gene; V was cut back by 2 bases and J by 5 bases. Germline V lookup: CDR1 SNHLY, CDR2 FYNNEI. The CDR3 sequence is CASSEKGGRGQNIQYF. DNA for the CDR3: TGTGCCAGCAGTGAAAAAGGGGGCAGAGGACAAAACATTCAGTACTTC. The full variable domain, rest sourced from reference TRBV2 and TRBJ2-4, is EPEVTQTPSHQVTQMGQEVILRCVPISNHLYFYWYRQILGQKVEFLVSFYNNEISEKSEIFDDQFSVERPDGSNFTLKIRSTKLEDSAMYFCASSEKGGRGQNIQYFGAGTRLSVL.

J is TRBJ1-2 and V is TRBV27; D perhaps matches TRBD1 (6 bases). V lost 4 bases and J lost 8, with 8 bases in between. The CDR3 totals 11 residues. Looked up from germline, CDR1 is MNHEY and CDR2 is SMNVEV (reference sequence). The CDR3 bases are TGTGCCAGCAGTTCAGGGGTAGGCTACACCTTC. Its translation: CASSSGVGYTF.

CDR3 amino acids: CASSQSLRTENTGELFF. CDR3 nucleotide sequence: TGCGCCAGCAGTCAATCCCTCCGGACAGAGAACACCGGGGAGCTGTTTTTT. The chain couples TRBV23-1 to TRBJ2-2; tentative D call: TRBD1 (6 bases). TRBV23-1 is an open reading frame whose function is uncertain. This CDR3 region has 17 residues. V lost 0 bases and J lost 1, with 12 bases in between.

This chain links TRBV7-2 with TRBJ2-2; the D gene is possibly TRBD1 (5 bases). In germline, CDR1 is SGHTA, CDR2 FQGNSA. Trimming removed 2 bases at V and 7 bases at J, with 11 bases between. The CDR3 totals 14 residues. CDR3 residues: CASSLMGLGGELFF. Here the CDR3 DNA reads TGTGCCAGCAGCTTAATGGGGCTGGGCGGGGAGCTGTTTTTT.

The J gene is TRBJ2-3, the V gene TRBV24-1; no clear D gene. This CDR3 is built from 14 residues. V lost 1 base to trimming and J lost 6 bases, with 10 bases between them. Germline V gives CDR1 KGHDR, CDR2 SFDVKD. This CDR3 is CATSDFQTGDTQYF. As DNA, the CDR3 is TGTGCCACCAGTGATTTTCAGACCGGGGATACGCAGTATTTT.

V is TRBV6-4 and J is TRBJ2-3; 12 positions agree with TRBD2. Germline values: CDR1 MRHNA, CDR2 SNTAGT. After removal of 8 bases from V and 6 bases from J, the junction contained 12 bases not matched to a gene. The CDR3 sequence is 16 residues long. The CDR3 spells CASAVGASGGADTQYF. The CDR3 DNA reads as TGTGCCAGCGCCGTCGGGGCTAGCGGGGGGGCTGATACGCAGTATTTT.

The table lists this clone with a count of one. The chain couples TRBV2 to TRBJ1-4; D is perhaps TRBD1 (5 bases). The V gene lost 2 bases and the J gene lost 8 bases, with 12 bases spanning the gap. The length of the CDR3 is 14 residues. The germline CDR1 and CDR2 sequences are SNHLY and FYNNEI. In nucleotides, the CDR3 is TGTGCCAGCAGTGAACAGGGCGCACGGGAAAAACTGTTTTTT. Its translation is CASSEQGAREKLFF.

This chain connects TRBV24-1 to TRBJ2-2, with 7 bases lining up with TRBD2. CDR1 is KGHDR and CDR2 is SFDVKD in the germline V gene. V was clipped by 4 bases and J by 4 bases; unmatched bases: 14. This CDR3 comprises 18 residues. The CDR3 coding sequence is TGTGCCACCAGTGACCTGGGGGGGGAATTTCTCAGCACCGGGGAGCTGTTTTTT. Its protein is CATSDLGGEFLSTGELFF.